This T cell receptor (beta chain) was observed in a study of beta chain features in type 1 diabetes. Study conclusions and caveats: Moderate yet significant TCRB CDR3 shortening was seen in Type 1 diabetes patients in all four CD4+ subsets.

The whole isolated RNA underwent reverse transcription, so sequencing captured expressed TCRB transcripts. The assay was immunoSEQ multiplex PCR, and TCRdb's table has in-frame clones only and misses some. The sample has 150,000 or so clones, less than 9.5% seen once. On this clone: Its antigen remains unidentified.

Using CD45RO/CCR7/CD25/CD127/CD95/CD27, CD4+ naive, central memory, regulatory and stem cell-like memory cells were sorted. CDR3 length: 15 residues. Germline CDR1 is KGHSH and CDR2 is LQKENI. The germline V and J ends were trimmed by 3 bases and 0 bases, with 12 bases remaining between them. The chain recombines TRBV18 with TRBJ2-7; a weak D match, TRBD1 (7 bases). The source material was central memory CD4+ T cells from blood. The sequence was collected from a woman between 18 and 30 years old in good health. In nucleotides, the CDR3 is TGTGCCAGCTCACCCTCAGGGGGGCACTCCTACGAGCAGTACTTC. This codes for CASSPSGGHSYEQYF.